This T cell receptor beta chain derives from a study of T cells in tuberculosis. Per germline, CDR1 MNHEY and CDR2 SMNVEV (reference sequence). V dropped 10 bases and J dropped 4; count of bases not matched to a gene: 15. The CDR3 sequence is 15 residues long. The protocol was immunoSEQ multiplex PCR, while the TCRdb copy is restricted to in-frame clones and leaves out a portion. The table lists approximately 49,000 clones, 90% to 95% of them singletons. The sample's time point: new active TB diagnosis, blood taken before or within 7 days of starting treatment. Each patient had positive sputum smear microscopy and/or positive culture.

This material consisted of PBMCs, taken at tuberculosis diagnosis. The TCR comes from an adult with tuberculosis. This chain joins TRBV27 and TRBJ1-2; 7 bases map to TRBD1. In DNA form, the CDR3 reads TGTGCCACCCAATCCCGAAGGGGGCGAGGCTATGGCTACACCTTC. It yields the protein CATQSRRGRGYGYTF.